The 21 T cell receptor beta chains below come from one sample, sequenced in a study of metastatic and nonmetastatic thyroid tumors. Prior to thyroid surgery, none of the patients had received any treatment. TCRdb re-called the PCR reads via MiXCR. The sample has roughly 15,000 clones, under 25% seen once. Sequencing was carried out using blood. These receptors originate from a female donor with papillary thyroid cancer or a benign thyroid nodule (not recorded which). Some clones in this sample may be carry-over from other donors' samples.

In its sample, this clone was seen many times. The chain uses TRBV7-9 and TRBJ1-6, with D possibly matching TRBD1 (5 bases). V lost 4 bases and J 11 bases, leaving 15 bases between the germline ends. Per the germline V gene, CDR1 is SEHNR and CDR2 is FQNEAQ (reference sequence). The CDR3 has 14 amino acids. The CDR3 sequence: CASSSARDGAPLHF. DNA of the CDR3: TGTGCCAGCAGCTCCGCCAGGGACGGGGCACCCCTCCACTTT.

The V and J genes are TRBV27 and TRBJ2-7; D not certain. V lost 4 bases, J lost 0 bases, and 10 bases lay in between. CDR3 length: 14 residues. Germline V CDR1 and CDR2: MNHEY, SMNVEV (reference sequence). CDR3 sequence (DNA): TGTGCCAGCAGTTCCTCCTGGAGCTCCTACGAGCAGTACTTC. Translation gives CASSSSWSSYEQYF.

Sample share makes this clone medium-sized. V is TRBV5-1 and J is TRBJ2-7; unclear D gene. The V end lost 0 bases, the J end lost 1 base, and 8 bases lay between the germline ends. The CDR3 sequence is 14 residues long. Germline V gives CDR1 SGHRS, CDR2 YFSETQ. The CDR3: CASSLDSASYEQYF. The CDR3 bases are TGCGCCAGCAGCTTGGACTCGGCATCCTACGAGCAGTACTTC.

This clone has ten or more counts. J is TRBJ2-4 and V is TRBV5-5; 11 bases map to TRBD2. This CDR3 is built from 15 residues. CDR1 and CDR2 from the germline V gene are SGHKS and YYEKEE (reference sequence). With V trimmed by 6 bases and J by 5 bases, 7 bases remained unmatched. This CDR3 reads CASTRTGLAENIQYF. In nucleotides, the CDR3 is TGTGCCAGCACGAGGACGGGACTAGCGGAAAACATTCAGTACTTC.

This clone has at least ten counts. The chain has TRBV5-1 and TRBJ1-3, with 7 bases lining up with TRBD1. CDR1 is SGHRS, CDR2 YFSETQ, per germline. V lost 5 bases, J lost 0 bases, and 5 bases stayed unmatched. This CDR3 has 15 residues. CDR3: CASSTTGVSGNTIYF. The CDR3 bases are TGCGCCAGCAGTACAACAGGGGTCTCTGGAAACACCATATATTTT. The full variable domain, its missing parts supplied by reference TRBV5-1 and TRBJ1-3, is KAGVTQTPRYLIKTRGQQVTLSCSPISGHRSVSWYQQTPGQGLQFLFEYFSETQRNKGNFPGRFSGRQFSNSRSEMNVSTLELGDSALYLCASSTTGVSGNTIYFGEGSWLTVV.

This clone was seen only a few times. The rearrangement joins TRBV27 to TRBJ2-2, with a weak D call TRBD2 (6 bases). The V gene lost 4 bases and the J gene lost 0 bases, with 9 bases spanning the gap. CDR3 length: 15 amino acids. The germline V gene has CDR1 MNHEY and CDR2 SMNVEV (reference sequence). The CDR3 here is CASSWTNANTGELFF. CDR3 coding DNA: TGTGCCAGCAGTTGGACTAACGCGAACACCGGGGAGCTGTTTTTT.

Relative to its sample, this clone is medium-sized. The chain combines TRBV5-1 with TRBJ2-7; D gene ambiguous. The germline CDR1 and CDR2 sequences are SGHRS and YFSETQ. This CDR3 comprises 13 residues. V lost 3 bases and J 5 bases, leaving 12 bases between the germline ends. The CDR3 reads CASSSGPVHEQYF. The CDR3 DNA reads TGCGCCAGCAGCTCCGGGCCCGTCCACGAGCAGTACTTC.

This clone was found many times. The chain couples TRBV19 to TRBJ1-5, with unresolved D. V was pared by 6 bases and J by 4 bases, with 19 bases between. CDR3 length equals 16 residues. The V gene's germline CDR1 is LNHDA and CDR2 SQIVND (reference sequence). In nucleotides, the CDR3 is TGTGCCAGTAGACCAAAGGTGCAGGCTAGAAATCAGCCCCAGCATTTT. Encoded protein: CASRPKVQARNQPQHF. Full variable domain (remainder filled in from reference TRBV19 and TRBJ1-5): DGGITQSPKYLFRKEGQNVTLSCEQNLNHDAMYWYRQDPGQGLRLIYYSQIVNDFQKGDIAEGYSVSREKKESFPLTVTSAQKNPTAFYLCASRPKVQARNQPQHFGDGTRLSIL.

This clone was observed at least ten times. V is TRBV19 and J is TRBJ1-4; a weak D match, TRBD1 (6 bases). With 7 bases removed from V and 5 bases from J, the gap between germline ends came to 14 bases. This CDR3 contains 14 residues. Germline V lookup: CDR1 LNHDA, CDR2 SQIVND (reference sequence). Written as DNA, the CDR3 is TGTGCCAGTACCCCTGGACAGACGAATGAAAAACTGTTTTTT. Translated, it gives CASTPGQTNEKLFF.

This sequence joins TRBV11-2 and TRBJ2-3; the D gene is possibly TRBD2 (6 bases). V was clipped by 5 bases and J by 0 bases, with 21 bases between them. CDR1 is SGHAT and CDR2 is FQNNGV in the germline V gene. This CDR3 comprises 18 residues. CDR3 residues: CASSKKLLLADSTDTQYF. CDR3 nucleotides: TGTGCCAGCAGCAAAAAACTCTTACTAGCCGATAGCACAGATACGCAGTATTTT.

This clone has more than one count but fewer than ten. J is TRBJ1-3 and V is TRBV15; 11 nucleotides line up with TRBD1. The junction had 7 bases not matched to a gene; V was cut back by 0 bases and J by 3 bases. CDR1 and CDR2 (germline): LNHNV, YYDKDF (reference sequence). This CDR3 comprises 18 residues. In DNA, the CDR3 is TGTGCCACCAGCAGAGATCGCCCCGGGACAGGGGGTGGAAACACCATATATTTT. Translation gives CATSRDRPGTGGGNTIYF.

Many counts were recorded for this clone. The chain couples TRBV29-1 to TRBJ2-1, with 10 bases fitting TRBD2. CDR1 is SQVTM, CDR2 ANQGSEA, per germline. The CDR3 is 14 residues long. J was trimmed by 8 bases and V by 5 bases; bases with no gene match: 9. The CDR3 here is CSVTAGGSLDEQFF. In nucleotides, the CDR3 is TGCAGCGTTACAGCGGGAGGGTCCTTGGATGAGCAGTTCTTC.

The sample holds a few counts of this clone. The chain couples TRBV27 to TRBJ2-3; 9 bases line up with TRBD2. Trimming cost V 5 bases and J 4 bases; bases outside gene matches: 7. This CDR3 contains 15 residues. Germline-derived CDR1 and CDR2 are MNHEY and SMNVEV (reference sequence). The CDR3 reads CASSPLAGEADTQYF. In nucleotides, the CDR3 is TGTGCCAGCAGTCCGTTAGCGGGAGAGGCAGATACGCAGTATTTT.

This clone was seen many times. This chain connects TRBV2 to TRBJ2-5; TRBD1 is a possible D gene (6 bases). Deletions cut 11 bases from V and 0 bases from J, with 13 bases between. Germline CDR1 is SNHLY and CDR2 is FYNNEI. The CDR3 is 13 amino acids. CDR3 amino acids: CASSRDNQETQYF. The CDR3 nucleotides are TGTGCCTCCTCCCGGGACAACCAAGAGACCCAGTACTTC.

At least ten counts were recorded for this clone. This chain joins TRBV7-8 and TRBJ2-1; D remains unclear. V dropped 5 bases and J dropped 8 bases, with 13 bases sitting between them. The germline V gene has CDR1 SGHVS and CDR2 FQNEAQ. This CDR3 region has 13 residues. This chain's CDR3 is CASSRTPADEQFF. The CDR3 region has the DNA TGTGCCAGCAGCCGGACCCCCGCCGATGAGCAGTTCTTC.

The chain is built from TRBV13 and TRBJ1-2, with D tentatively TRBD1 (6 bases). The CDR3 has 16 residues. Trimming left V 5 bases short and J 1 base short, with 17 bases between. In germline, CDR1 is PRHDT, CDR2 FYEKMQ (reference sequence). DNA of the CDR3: TGTGCCAGCAGCCCAGCCGGACAGCGGAGTAACTATGGCTACACCTTC. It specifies CASSPAGQRSNYGYTF.

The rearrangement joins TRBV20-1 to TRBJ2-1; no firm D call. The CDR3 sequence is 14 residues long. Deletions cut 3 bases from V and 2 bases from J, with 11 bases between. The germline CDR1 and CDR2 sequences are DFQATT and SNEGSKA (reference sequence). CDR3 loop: CSASGPSPYNEQFF. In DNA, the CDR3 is TGCAGTGCTAGCGGGCCCTCCCCCTACAATGAGCAGTTCTTC.

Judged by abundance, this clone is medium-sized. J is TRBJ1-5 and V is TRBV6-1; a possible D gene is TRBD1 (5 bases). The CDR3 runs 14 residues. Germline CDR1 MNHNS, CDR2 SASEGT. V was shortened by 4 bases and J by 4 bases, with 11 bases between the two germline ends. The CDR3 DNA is TGTGCCAGCAGTGTCATAGGGGCAAATCAGCCCCAGCATTTT. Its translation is CASSVIGANQPQHF.

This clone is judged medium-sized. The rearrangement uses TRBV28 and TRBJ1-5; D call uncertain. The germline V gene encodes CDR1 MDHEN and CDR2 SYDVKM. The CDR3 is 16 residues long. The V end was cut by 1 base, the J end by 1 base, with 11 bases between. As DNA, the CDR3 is TGTGCCAGCAGTTTATTGAGGGTGGGGAGCAATCAGCCCCAGCATTTT. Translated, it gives CASSLLRVGSNQPQHF. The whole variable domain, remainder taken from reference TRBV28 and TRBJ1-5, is DVKVTQSSRYLVKRTGEKVFLECVQDMDHENMFWYRQDPGLGLRLIYFSYDVKMKEKGDIPEGYSVSREKKERFSLILESASTNQTSMYLCASSLLRVGSNQPQHFGDGTRLSIL.

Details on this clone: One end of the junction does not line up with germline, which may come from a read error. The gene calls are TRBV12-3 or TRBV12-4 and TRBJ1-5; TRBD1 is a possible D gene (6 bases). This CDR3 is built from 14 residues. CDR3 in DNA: TGTGCCATCAGTTTTACTAGGGGGGACGAGCCCCAGCATTTT. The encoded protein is CAISFTRGDEPQHF.

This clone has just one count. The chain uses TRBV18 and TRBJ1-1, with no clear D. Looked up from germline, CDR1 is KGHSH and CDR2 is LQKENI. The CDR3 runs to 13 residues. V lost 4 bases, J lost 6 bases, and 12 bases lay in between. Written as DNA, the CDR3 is TGTGCCAGCTCACTGATACAGACTTCTGAAGCTTTCTTT. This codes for CASSLIQTSEAFF.